This T cell receptor (beta chain) was observed in a study of shared clonotypes between healthy human individuals. V lost 4 bases and J 0 bases, leaving 11 bases between the germline ends. This CDR3 spans 15 amino acids. Germline loops: CDR1 SGHRS, CDR2 YFSETQ. Notes on the study in general: It was the non-shared clonotypes that had lower generation probabilities than clonotypes shared by all four donors.

With respect to this clone: Its antigen is not identified.

The repertoire was sequenced with immunoSEQ multiplex PCR; TCRdb's copy has only in-frame clones and lacks some. The sample yields some 500,000 clones, 90% to 96% seen once. The receptor was derived from a woman aged 25 to 39 in good health. The specimen was naive CD4+ T cells sorted from blood. The subset was: CD45RA+ positively selected. The chain has TRBV5-1 and TRBJ1-5, with D possibly being TRBD1 (5 bases). The CDR3 is CASSPGTYSNQPQHF. DNA for the CDR3: TGCGCCAGCAGCCCCGGGACTTATAGCAATCAGCCCCAGCATTTT.